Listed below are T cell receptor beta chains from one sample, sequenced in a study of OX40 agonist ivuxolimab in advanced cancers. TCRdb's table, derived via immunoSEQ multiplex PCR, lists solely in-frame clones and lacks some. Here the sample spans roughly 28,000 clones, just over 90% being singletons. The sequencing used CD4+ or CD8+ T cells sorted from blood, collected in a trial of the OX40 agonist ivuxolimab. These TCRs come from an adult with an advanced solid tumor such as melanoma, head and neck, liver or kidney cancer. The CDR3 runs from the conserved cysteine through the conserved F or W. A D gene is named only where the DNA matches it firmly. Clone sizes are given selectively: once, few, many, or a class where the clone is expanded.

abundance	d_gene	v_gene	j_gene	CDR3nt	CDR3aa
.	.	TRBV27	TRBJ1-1	TGTGCCAGCAGTTTAACCGATCCGAACACTGAAGCTTTCTTT	CASSLTDPNTEAFF
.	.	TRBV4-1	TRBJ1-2	TGCGCCAGCAGCCAAGACAGCAACTCGCTGGGGTATGGCTACACCTTC	CASSQDSNSLGYGYTF
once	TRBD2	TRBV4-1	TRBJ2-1	TGCGCCAGCAGTCCGACTAGCTTCGCCTACAATGAGCAGTTCTTC	CASSPTSFAYNEQFF
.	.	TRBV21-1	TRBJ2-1	TGTGCCAGCAGCAAAGTTGGGGTCCCCCCCTACAATGAGCAGTTCTTC	CASSKVGVPPYNEQFF
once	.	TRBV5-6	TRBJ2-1	TGTGCCAGCAGCTTGGAGGCAGGTTTAGGCTCCTACAATGAGCAGTTCTTC	CASSLEAGLGSYNEQFF
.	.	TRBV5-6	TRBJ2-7	TGTGCCAGCAGCTCACGAAGGCCCTACGAGCAGTACTTC	CASSSRRPYEQYF
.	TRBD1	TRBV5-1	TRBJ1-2	TGCGCCAGCAGCCCGGAGGGACAGACTAACTATGGCTACACCTTC	CASSPEGQTNYGYTF
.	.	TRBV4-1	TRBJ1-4	TGCGCCAGCAGCCTCGAACCTGGGACGGGTAATGAAAAACTGTTTTTT	CASSLEPGTGNEKLFF
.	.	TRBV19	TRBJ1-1	TGTGCCAGTAGTATAGTTCTCAGGTTGGACACTGAAGCTTTCTTT	CASSIVLRLDTEAFF
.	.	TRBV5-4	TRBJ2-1	TGTGCCAGCAGCTTGGGGGGCCCGAACTACAATGAGCAGTTCTTC	CASSLGGPNYNEQFF
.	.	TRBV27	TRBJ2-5	TGTGCCAGCACCCCTGGGGGGCTAGGAGGAGAGACCCAGTACTTC	CASTPGGLGGETQYF
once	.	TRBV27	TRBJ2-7	TGTGCCAGCAGTCGTGGGGCTAACTACGAGCAGTACTTC	CASSRGANYEQYF
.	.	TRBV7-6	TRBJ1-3	TGTGCCAGCAGCTTAGGGGGAAACACCATATATTTT	CASSLGGNTIYF
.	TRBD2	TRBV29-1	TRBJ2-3	TGCAGCGTTGAAGAACTAGCGGGAGTGGCAGATACGCAGTATTTT	CSVEELAGVADTQYF
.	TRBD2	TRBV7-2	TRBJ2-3	TGTGCCAGCAGCTTGACTAGCGGGACTCAAAATACGCAGTATTTT	CASSLTSGTQNTQYF
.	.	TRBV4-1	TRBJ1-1	TGCGCCAGCAGCCACACGATTGGGGGCTTCAGGGGCACTGAAGCTTTCTTT	CASSHTIGGFRGTEAFF
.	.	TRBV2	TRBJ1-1	TGTGCCAGCAGTGAAGCGCTCGGACTCTGGAGTCGAGCTTTCTTT	CASSEALGLWSRAFF
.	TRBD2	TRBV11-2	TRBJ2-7	TGTGCCAGCAGCCTGGGCCGACTAGCGACCTACGAGCAGTACTTC	CASSLGRLATYEQYF
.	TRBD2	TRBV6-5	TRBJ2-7	TGTGCCAGCAGTTACAGCTCCGATCTAGCGGGGTCCGAGCAGTACTTC	CASSYSSDLAGSEQYF
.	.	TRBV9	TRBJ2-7	TGTGCCAGCAGCGTCGAAGCCACAGGCTCCTACTCCTACGAGCAGTACTTC	CASSVEATGSYSYEQYF
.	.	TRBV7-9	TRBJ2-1	TGTGCCAGCAGCTTTTTCGCTAGGAATGAGCAGTTCTTC	CASSFFARNEQFF
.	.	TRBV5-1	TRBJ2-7	TGCGCCAGCAGCTTGGATTCGGGACCCAAAAAGTTTGAGCAGTACTTC	CASSLDSGPKKFEQYF
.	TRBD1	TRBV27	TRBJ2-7	TGTGCCAGCAGGAATCGGACAGGCGGTAGGCACGAGCAGTACTTC	CASRNRTGGRHEQYF
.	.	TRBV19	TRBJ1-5	TGTGCCAGTATTCCTACAAGGCTAGGGGGACAGCCCCAGCATTTT	CASIPTRLGGQPQHF
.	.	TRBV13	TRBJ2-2	TGTGCCAGCAGCCCCTGGACTCTAAACACCGGGGAGCTGTTTTTT	CASSPWTLNTGELFF
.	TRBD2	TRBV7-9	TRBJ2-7	TGTGCCAGCAGCTTAGTGGCGGGGGAGTCCTACGAGCAGTACTTC	CASSLVAGESYEQYF
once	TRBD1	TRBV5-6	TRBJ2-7	TGTGCCAGCAGCTGGGGACAGGGCCCCTACGAGCAGTACTTC	CASSWGQGPYEQYF
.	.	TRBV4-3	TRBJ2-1	TGCGCCAGCAGCCAAGATGGCCGGGGTAGCTACAATGAGCAGTTCTTC	CASSQDGRGSYNEQFF
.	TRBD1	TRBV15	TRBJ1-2	TGTGCCACCAGCAGAGATGCAGGGGGGTATGGCTACACCTTC	CATSRDAGGYGYTF
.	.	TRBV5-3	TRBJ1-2	TGTGCCAGAAGCCTGGAGGGGAGGGTCGATGAGGGAAGAGGCTACACCTTC	CARSLEGRVDEGRGYTF
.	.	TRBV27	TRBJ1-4	TGTGCCAGCGGGCCTCTTTTGGACGTTGAAAAACTGTTTTTT	CASGPLLDVEKLFF
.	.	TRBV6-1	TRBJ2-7	TGTGCCAGCAGTGGAGTTACTACTAGGGGGGAGGAGCAGTACTTC	CASSGVTTRGEEQYF
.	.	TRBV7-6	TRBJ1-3	TGTGCCAGCAGCTTGGGTAACACCATATATTTT	CASSLGNTIYF
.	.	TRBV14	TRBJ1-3	TGTGCCAGCAGCCAAGTCCTTGGGGGCTCTGGAAACACCATATATTTT	CASSQVLGGSGNTIYF
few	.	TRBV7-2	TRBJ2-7	TGTGCCAGCAGCCGCCTATCGGATTTTTACGAGCAGTACTTC	CASSRLSDFYEQYF
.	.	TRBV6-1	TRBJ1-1	TGTGCCAGCAGTGAAGTAGAGAAGGTGTTGAATGGTTTCTTT	CASSEVEKVLNGFF
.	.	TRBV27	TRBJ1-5	TGTGCCAGCAGTTTACGCGGTCAGCCCCAGCATTTT	CASSLRGQPQHF
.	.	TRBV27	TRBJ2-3	TGTGCCAGCAGTTTCGGGAGTCCAGATACGCAGTATTTT	CASSFGSPDTQYF
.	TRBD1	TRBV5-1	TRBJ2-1	TGCGCCAGCAGCTTGGGTGACAGGGCCTCCTACAATGAGCAGTTCTTC	CASSLGDRASYNEQFF
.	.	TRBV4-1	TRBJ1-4	TGCGCCAGCAGCAAAGCCCCCGCAACTAATGAAAAACTGTTTTTT	CASSKAPATNEKLFF
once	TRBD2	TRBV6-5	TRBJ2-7	TGTGCCACCGTAGCGGGCCGTTTAAGGCACGAGCAGTACTTC	CATVAGRLRHEQYF
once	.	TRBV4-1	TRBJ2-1	TGCGCCAGCAGCCAAGGGGACTCGCCTTCCTACAATGAGCAGTTCTTC	CASSQGDSPSYNEQFF
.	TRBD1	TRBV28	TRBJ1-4	TGTGCCAGCAGAAGGGACAGTGGAGAAAAACTGTTTTTT	CASRRDSGEKLFF
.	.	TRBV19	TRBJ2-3	TGTGCCAGTAGTATGGCCGATACCGTCACAGATACGCAGTATTTT	CASSMADTVTDTQYF